The present T cell receptor (beta chain) was sequenced within a study of chemoradiotherapy in HPV16-positive cancers (dated 2022 in TCRdb). At the level of the whole study: Candidate HPV-specific T-cell clones and common TCR motifs were defined through functional T-cell assays on cells from a couple of HPV16-positive patients. The study asked whether T-cell immunity against the HPV oncoproteins E6 and E7 changes during chemoradiotherapy and whether it affects survival. The candidate HPV-specific TCRs and motifs were then tracked in TCR repertoires from around 93 patients with HPV-related cancers. The research as a whole found: The survival association was reported for HPV16-positive patients, and the functional definition of HPV-specific T cells was derived from only a couple of HPV16-positive patients. Improved recurrence-free survival in HPV16-positive patients was associated with expansion of HPV-responsive T cells during chemoradiotherapy. Expansion of candidate HPV-specific clones and E7-related TCR motifs was observed in the tumor microenvironment during treatment, whereas no such expansion was observed for non-HPV-specific T cells.

Library method: the immunoSEQ multiplex PCR assay. The source is immuneACCESS, and TCRdb retained only in-frame sequences with V and J called. Part of the clones is not carried over; for the studies checked, unresolved V genes explain less than half of this, and the remainder is unexplained. The sample table lists some 13,000 clones, around 82% of them with a count of one. Approximately 1% of the sample is in the top ten clones. CDR1 SGDLS and CDR2 YYNGEE are derived from the germline V gene. The CDR3 starts with the cysteine, ends with the phenylalanine, and has 13 residues. CDR3 DNA is the only sequence kept; it has 39 bases, read in frame from the first base. The V end loses 3 bases and the J end loses 2 bases, and a stretch of 7 bases separates them. Because repertoires were sampled repeatedly during chemoradiotherapy, clonal expansion in the tumor microenvironment could be followed. As for this clone: It has no known antigen specificity. Base qualities are not at hand, and no much larger clone is one base apart.

This sample was gathered from a patient who underwent chemoradiotherapy. The chain is assembled from TRBV9 and TRBJ2-3, with the D gene call left open. This TCR derives from a human donor with HPV-associated anogenital cancer. The CDR3 here reads CASSGDDTDTQYF. The nucleotide sequence reads TGTGCCAGCAGCGGAGACGACACAGATACGCAGTATTTT.